This T cell receptor beta chain stems from a study of cytomegalovirus exposure and HLA in healthy donors. The CDR3 extends over 14 amino acids. V lost 1 base to trimming and J lost 8 bases, with 11 bases between them. Germline CDR1 is SEHNR and CDR2 is FQNEAQ (reference sequence). Study-level results: When a later analysis compared HLA-associated TCR beta chains with equally common others, the HLA-associated chains turned out to be more clonally expanded and to have lower generation probabilities. The classifier, whose performance was assessed in both the original and validation cohorts, reportedly diagnosed cytomegalovirus status with high specificity and sensitivity.

With 60 Vbeta and 13 Jbeta primers, the PCR was carried out. The repertoire was sequenced with immunoSEQ multiplex PCR; TCRdb's copy has only in-frame clones and lacks some. The profile shows 35,000 to 50,000 clones, approximately 70% of them singletons. Worth noting for this clone: What it recognizes is unknown.

The origin of this receptor is a man aged 35-49 years in good health and CMV-seronegative. The chain links TRBV7-9 to TRBJ1-4; tentatively, D is TRBD1 (5 bases). Input material: PBMCs. CDR3 residues: CASSLVTEREKLFF. The CDR3 nucleotides are TGTGCCAGCAGCTTAGTGACAGAAAGGGAAAAACTGTTTTTT.